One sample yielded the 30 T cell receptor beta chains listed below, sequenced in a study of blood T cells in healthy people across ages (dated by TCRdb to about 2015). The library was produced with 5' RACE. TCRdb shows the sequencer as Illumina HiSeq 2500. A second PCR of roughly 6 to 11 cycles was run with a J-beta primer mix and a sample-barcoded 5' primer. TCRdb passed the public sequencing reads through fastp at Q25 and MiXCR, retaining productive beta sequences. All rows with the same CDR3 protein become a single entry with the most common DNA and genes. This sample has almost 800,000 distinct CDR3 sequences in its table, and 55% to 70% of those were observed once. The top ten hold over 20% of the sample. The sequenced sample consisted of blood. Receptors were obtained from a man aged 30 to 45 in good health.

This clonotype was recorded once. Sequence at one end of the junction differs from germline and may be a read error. CDR3 protein: CASSLLPIAKTIQYF. Written as DNA, the CDR3 is TGTGCCAGCAGCTTACTCCCTATAGCCAAAACCATTCAGTACTTC. The chain recombines TRBV7-2 with TRBJ2-4, with D unclear. The CDR3 extends over 15 amino acids. Germline CDR1 and CDR2: SGHTA and FQGNSA.

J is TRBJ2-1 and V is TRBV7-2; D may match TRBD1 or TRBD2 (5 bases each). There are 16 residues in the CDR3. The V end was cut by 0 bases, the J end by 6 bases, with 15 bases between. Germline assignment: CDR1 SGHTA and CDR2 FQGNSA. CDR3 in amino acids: CASSLAGTAGLNEQFF. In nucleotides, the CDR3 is TGTGCCAGCAGCTTAGCCGGGACCGCAGGCCTCAATGAGCAGTTCTTC.

DNA of the CDR3: TGTGCCAGCAGTGAGGGACAGGGGGCGAGAAGAAACATTCAGTACTTC. Residues: CASSEGQGARRNIQYF. The chain recombines TRBV2 with TRBJ2-4, with 12 nucleotides matching TRBD1. Germline V gene sequence: CDR1 SNHLY, CDR2 FYNNEI. This CDR3 has 16 residues. V shed 3 bases, J shed 6 bases, and the junction held 6 bases outside the gene matches.

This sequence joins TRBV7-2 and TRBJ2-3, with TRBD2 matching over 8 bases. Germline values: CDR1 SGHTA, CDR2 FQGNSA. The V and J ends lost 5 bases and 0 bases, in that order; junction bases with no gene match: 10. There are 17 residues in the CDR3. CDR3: CASSRPSREASTDTQYF. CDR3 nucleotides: TGTGCCAGCAGCCGCCCATCGCGGGAGGCGAGCACAGATACGCAGTATTTT.

The CDR3 region is CSARDGQKYGYTF. CDR3 nucleotide sequence: TGCAGTGCTAGAGATGGGCAGAAATATGGCTACACCTTC. The chain uses TRBV20-1 and TRBJ1-2; no firm D call. The CDR3 is 13 amino acids. Germline V gene sequence: CDR1 DFQATT, CDR2 SNEGSKA (reference sequence). Deletions cut 0 bases from V and 5 bases from J, with 10 bases between.

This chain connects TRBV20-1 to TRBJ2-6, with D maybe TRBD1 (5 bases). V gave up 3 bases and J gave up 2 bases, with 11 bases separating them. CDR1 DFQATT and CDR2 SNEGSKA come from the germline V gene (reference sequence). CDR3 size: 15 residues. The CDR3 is CSASFQGPGANVLTF. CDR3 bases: TGCAGTGCTAGTTTTCAGGGCCCTGGGGCCAACGTCCTGACTTTC.

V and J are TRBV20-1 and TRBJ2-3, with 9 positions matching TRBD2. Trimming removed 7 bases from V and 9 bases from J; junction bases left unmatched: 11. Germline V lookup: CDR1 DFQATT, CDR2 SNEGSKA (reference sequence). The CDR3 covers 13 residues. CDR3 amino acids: CSGSREGRGTQYF. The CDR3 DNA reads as TGCAGTGGTTCGCGGGAGGGCCGGGGCACGCAGTATTTT.

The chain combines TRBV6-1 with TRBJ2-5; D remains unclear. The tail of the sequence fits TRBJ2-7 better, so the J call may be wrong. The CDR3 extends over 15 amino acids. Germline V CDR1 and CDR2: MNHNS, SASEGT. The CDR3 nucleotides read TGTGCCAGCAGTGGGAAGAGAGATGGGCCCTACGAGCAGTACTTC. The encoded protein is CASSGKRDGPYEQYF.

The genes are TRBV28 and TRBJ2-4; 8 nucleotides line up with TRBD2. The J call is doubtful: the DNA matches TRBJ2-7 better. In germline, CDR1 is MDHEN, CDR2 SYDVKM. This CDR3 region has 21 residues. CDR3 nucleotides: TGTGCCAGCAGAACAGACCGCCCAGACAGGAATGGGGTAGGCGGGGGGTACGAGCAGTACTTC. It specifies CASRTDRPDRNGVGGGYEQYF.

Here the CDR3 reads CSASGGTQETQYF. The CDR3 bases are TGCAGTGCTAGCGGGGGGACTCAAGAGACCCAGTACTTC. V usage is TRBV20-1 and J usage is TRBJ2-5; TRBD2 matches 7 bases. CDR1 and CDR2 (germline): DFQATT, SNEGSKA (reference sequence). This CDR3 has 13 residues. Trimming took 3 bases from V and 2 from J; bases not matched to a gene: 3.

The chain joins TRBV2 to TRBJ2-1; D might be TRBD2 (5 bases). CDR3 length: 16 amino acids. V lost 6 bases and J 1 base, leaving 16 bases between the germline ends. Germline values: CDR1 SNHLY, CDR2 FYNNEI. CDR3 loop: CASSGRRTGSYNEQFF. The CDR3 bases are TGTGCCAGCAGCGGAAGAAGGACGGGGTCCTACAATGAGCAGTTCTTC.

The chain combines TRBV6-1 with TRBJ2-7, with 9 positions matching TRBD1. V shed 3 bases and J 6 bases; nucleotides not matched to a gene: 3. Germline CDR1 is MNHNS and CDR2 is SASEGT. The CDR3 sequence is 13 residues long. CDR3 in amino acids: CASSDGTGPEQYF. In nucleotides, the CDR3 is TGTGCCAGCAGTGACGGGACAGGGCCCGAGCAGTACTTC.

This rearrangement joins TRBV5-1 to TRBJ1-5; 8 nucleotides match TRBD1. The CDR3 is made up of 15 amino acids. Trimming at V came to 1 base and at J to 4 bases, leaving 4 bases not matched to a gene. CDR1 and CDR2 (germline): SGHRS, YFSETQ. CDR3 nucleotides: TGCGCCAGCAGCTTGACCGGACAGGGAAATCAGCCCCAGCATTTT. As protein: CASSLTGQGNQPQHF.

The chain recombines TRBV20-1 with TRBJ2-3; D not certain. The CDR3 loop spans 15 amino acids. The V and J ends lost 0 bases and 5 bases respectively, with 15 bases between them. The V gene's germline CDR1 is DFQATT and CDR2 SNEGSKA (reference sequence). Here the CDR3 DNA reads TGCAGTGCTAGAGATCGTCCGCTGCCGGGAGATACGCAGTATTTT. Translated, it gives CSARDRPLPGDTQYF.

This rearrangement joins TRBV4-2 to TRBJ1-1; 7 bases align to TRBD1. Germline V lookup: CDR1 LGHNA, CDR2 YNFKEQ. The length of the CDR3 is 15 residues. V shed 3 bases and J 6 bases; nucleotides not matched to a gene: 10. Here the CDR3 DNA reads TGTGCCAGCAGCCAGAGAGGACAGGAGGCCCCTGAAGCTTTCTTT. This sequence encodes CASSQRGQEAPEAFF.

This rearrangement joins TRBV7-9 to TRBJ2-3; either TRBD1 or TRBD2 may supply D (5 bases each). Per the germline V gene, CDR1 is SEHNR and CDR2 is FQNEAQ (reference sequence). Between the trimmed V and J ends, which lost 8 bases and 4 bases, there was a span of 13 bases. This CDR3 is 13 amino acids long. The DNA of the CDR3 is TGTGCCAGCTCCTTAATGGGGGCAGATACGCAGTATTTT. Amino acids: CASSLMGADTQYF. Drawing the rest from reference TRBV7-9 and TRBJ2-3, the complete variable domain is DTGVSQNPRHKITKRGQNVTFRCDPISEHNRLYWYRQTLGQGPEFLTYFQNEAQLEKSRLLSDRFSAERPKGSFSTLEIQRTEQGDSAMYLCASSLMGADTQYFGPGTRLTVL.

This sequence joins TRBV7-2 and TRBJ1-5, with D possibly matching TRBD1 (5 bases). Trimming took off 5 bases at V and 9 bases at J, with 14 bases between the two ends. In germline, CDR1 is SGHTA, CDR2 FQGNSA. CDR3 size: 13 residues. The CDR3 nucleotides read TGTGCCAGCAGCGTAGACAGTTCCCGGCCCCAGCATTTT. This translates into CASSVDSSRPQHF.

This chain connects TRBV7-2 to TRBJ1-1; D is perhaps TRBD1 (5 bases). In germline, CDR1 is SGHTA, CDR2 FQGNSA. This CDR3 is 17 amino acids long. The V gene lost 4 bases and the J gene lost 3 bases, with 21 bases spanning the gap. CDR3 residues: CASSSTGGGTEDTEAFF. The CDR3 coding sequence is TGTGCCAGCAGCTCCACTGGGGGGGGGACGGAGGACACTGAAGCTTTCTTT. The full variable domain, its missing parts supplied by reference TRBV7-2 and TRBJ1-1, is GAGVSQSPSNKVTEKGKDVELRCDPISGHTALYWYRQSLGQGLEFLIYFQGNSAPDKSGLPSDRFSAERTGGSVSTLTIQRTQQEDSAVYLCASSSTGGGTEDTEAFFGQGTRLTVV.

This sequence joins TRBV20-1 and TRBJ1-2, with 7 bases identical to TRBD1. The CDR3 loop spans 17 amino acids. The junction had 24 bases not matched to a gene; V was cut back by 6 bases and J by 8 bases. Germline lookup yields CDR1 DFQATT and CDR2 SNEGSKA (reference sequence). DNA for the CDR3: TGCAGTGCCGGCGGGTGGGACCTGCCGTCCCCAGGGGGGGGCTACACCTTC. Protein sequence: CSAGGWDLPSPGGGYTF.

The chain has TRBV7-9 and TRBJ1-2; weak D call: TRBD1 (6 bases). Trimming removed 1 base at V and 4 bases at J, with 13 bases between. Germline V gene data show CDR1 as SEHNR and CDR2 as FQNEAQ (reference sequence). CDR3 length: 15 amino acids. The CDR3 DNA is TGTGCCAGCAGCTTAGGGGACACGACGAGCTATGGCTACACCTTC. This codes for CASSLGDTTSYGYTF.

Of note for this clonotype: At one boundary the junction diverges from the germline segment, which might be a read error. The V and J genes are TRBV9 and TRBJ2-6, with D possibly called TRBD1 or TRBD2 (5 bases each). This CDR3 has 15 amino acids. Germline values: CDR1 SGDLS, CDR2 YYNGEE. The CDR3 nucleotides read TGTGCCAGCAGCCTGAGGGGCTCTGAGGCCAACGTCCTGACTTTC. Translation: CASSLRGSEANVLTF.

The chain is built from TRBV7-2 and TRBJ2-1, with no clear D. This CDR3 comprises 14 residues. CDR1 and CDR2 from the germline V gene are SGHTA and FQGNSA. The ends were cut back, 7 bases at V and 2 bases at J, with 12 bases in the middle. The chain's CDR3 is CASKVLGTYNEQFF. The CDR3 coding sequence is TGTGCCAGCAAAGTCCTAGGTACCTACAATGAGCAGTTCTTC.

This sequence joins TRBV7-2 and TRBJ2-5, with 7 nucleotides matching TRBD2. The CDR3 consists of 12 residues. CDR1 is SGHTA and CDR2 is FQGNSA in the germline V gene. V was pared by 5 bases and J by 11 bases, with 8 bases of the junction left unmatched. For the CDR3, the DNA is TGTGCCAGCAGCACTGCAGGGCGGGAGCAGTACTTC. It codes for CASSTAGREQYF.

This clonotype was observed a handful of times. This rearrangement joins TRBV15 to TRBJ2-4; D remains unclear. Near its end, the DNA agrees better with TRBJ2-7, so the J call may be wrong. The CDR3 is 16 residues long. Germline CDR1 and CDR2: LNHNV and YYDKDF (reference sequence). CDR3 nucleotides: TGTGCCACCAGCAGAGATGGTGCGGCCGCAACCTACGAGCAGTACTTC. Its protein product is CATSRDGAAATYEQYF.

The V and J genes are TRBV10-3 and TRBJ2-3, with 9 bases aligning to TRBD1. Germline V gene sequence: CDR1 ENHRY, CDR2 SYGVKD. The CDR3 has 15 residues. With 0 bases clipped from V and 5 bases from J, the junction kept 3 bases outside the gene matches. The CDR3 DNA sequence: TGTGCCATCAGTGAGTCCAGACAGGGGGGAGATACGCAGTATTTT. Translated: CAISESRQGGDTQYF.

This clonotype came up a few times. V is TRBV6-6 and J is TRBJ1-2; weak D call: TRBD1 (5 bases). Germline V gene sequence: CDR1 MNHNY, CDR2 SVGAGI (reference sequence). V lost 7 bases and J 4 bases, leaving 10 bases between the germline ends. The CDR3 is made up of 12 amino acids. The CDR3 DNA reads TGTGCCAGCACAGGGCCGATCTATGGCTACACCTTC. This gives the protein CASTGPIYGYTF.

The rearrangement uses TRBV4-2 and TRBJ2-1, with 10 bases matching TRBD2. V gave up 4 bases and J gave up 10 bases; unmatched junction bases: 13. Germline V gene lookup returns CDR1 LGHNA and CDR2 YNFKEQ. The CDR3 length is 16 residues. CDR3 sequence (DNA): TGTGCCAGCAGCCCTTCTCTAGCGGGAGCCAGGGAAGAGCAGTTCTTC. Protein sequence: CASSPSLAGAREEQFF.

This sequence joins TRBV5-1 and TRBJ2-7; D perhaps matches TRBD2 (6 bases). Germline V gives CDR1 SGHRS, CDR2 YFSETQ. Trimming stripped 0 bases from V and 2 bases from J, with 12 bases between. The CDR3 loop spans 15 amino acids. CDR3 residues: CASSLGSGVAYEQYF. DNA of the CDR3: TGCGCCAGCAGCTTGGGGTCGGGAGTAGCCTACGAGCAGTACTTC.

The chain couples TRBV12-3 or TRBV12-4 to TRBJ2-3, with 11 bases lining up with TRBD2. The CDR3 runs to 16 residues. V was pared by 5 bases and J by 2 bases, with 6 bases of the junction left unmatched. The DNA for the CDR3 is TGTGCCAGCAGTCGAAGACTAGCGGGGTTCACAGATACGCAGTATTTT. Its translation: CASSRRLAGFTDTQYF.

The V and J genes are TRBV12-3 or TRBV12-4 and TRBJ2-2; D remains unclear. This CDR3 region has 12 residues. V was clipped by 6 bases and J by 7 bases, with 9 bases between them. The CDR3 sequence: CASRTSHGELFF. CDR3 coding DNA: TGTGCCAGCAGGACCTCACACGGGGAGCTGTTTTTT.